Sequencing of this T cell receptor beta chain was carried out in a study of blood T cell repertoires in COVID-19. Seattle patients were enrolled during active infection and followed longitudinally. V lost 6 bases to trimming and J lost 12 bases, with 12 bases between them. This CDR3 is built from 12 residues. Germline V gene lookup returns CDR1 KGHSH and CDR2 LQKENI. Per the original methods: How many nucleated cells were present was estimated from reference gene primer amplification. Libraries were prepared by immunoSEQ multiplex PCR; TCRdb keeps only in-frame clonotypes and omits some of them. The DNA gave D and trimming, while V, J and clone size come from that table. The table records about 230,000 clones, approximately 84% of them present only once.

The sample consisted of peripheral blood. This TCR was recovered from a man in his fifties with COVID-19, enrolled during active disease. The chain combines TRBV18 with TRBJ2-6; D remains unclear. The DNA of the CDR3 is TGTGCCAGCTCTCCCGGGTCGAGCGTCCTGACTTTC. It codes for CASSPGSSVLTF. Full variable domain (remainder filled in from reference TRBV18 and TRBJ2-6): NAGVMQNPRHLVRRRGQEARLRCSPMKGHSHVYWYRQLPEEGLKFMVYLQKENIIDESGMPKERFSAEFPKEGPSILRIQQVVRGDSAAYFCASSPGSSVLTFGAGSRLTVL.